Each of the 30 T cell receptor beta chains below was sequenced from the same sample in a study of blood T cells in healthy people across ages. A J-beta primer mix and a sample-barcoded 5' primer were used in a second PCR of roughly 7 to 12 cycles. TCRdb reanalysed the 5' RACE reads using MiXCR and keeps one entry per CDR3 protein. The sample records about 1.6 million distinct CDR3 sequences, almost 35% being singletons. Sequencing used blood. All receptors come from a woman between 25 and 40 years old in good health.

This chain uses TRBV30 with TRBJ1-2; TRBD1 matches at 7 bases. V lost 5 bases and J lost 5; bases outside the gene matches: 8. Germline CDR1 GTSNPN, CDR2 SVGIG (reference sequence). The CDR3 covers 13 residues. In DNA form, the CDR3 reads TGTGCCTGGGTTGACAGGGTGGGATATGGCTACACCTTC. Protein sequence: CAWVDRVGYGYTF.

The table lists this clonotype with a few counts. Here the CDR3 DNA reads TGTGCCAGCAGGGGGACTAGCGGAACCGGGGAGCTGTTTTTT. It is translated as CASRGTSGTGELFF. The chain links TRBV25-1 to TRBJ2-2; TRBD2 agrees at 11 bases. Germline V lookup: CDR1 MGHDK, CDR2 SYGVNS. This CDR3 contains 14 residues. After removal of 6 bases from V and 5 bases from J, the junction contained 2 bases not matched to a gene.

The chain uses TRBV27 and TRBJ2-3, with 14 bases lining up with TRBD2. With 8 bases clipped from V and 0 bases from J, the junction kept 10 bases outside the gene matches. The length of the CDR3 is 18 residues. Germline-derived CDR1 and CDR2 are MNHEY and SMNVEV (reference sequence). The CDR3 is CASGRGLAGGVSTDTQYF. The DNA for the CDR3 is TGTGCCAGCGGACGAGGACTAGCGGGAGGAGTTAGCACAGATACGCAGTATTTT.

This sequence joins TRBV15 and TRBJ2-3; weak D call: TRBD2 (6 bases). The V and J ends lost 2 bases and 3 bases respectively, with 12 bases between them. CDR1 is LNHNV and CDR2 is YYDKDF in the germline V gene (reference sequence). The CDR3 has 15 residues. The CDR3 nucleotides read TGTGCCACCAGCAGACAGGGAGGAAGAACAGATACGCAGTATTTT. This translates into CATSRQGGRTDTQYF.

There are a few counts of this clonotype. The chain joins TRBV14 to TRBJ2-3; no clear D. This CDR3 has 16 residues. Germline loops: CDR1 SGHDN, CDR2 FVKESK. V was pared by 4 bases and J by 0 bases, with 14 bases between. This chain's CDR3 is CASSPLPSSSTDTQYF. The CDR3 DNA sequence: TGTGCCAGCAGCCCCCTCCCCAGTTCTAGCACAGATACGCAGTATTTT.

This clonotype appeared a few times. CDR3 residues: CASCTGTSGRDTQYF. DNA of the CDR3: TGTGCCAGCTGTACCGGGACTAGCGGGAGGGATACGCAGTATTTT. The rearrangement uses TRBV27 and TRBJ2-3, with 15 bases that match TRBD2. The CDR3 sequence is 15 residues long. Unmatched junction bases numbered 6, after V lost 8 bases and J lost 6 bases. Germline V gene data show CDR1 as MNHEY and CDR2 as SMNVEV (reference sequence).

This clonotype was seen a few times. V and J are TRBV28 and TRBJ2-3; perhaps TRBD2 as D (6 bases). Germline loops: CDR1 MDHEN, CDR2 SYDVKM. There are 14 residues in the CDR3. Trimming pared 7 bases from V and 2 bases from J, leaving 13 bases between. The CDR3 loop is CASTGRVSTDTQYF. In nucleotides, the CDR3 is TGTGCCAGCACCGGGAGAGTTTCCACAGATACGCAGTATTTT.

This clonotype appeared many times. The rearrangement joins TRBV6-2 or TRBV6-3 to TRBJ2-5, with 7 bases fitting TRBD2. Germline V CDR1 and CDR2: MNHEY, SVGEGT. This CDR3 spans 14 amino acids. V trimming: 6 bases; J trimming: 3 bases; junction bases outside the gene matches: 7. Here the CDR3 DNA reads TGTGCCAGCAGACGAACTGGGGGGGAAGAGACCCAGTACTTC. Residues: CASRRTGGEETQYF.

CDR3 loop: CASSLTFAVNTEAFF. CDR3 sequence (DNA): TGTGCCAGCAGCTTAACGTTCGCTGTAAACACTGAAGCTTTCTTT. The V gene is TRBV7-3, the J gene TRBJ1-1; no clear D gene. Germline CDR1 SGHTA, CDR2 FQGTGA. The CDR3 runs to 15 residues. V was shortened by 0 bases and J by 2 bases, with 10 bases between the two germline ends.

The table lists this clonotype with a few counts. The J gene is TRBJ2-3, the V gene TRBV20-1; D is possibly TRBD2 (5 bases). Germline V gene lookup returns CDR1 DFQATT and CDR2 SNEGSKA (reference sequence). The CDR3 is made up of 14 amino acids. Trimming removed 2 bases at V and 2 bases at J, with 11 bases between. In nucleotides, the CDR3 is TGCAGTGCTAGAATCTCGGGAACCACAGATACGCAGTATTTT. As protein: CSARISGTTDTQYF.

This clonotype has only a few counts. This sequence joins TRBV5-6 and TRBJ2-5, with D perhaps TRBD2 (6 bases). V was clipped by 4 bases and J by 11 bases, with 27 bases between them. The CDR3 covers 16 residues. Germline CDR1 reads SGHDT; CDR2 reads YYEEEE. CDR3 loop: CASSRRSGSRRNEQYF. CDR3 DNA sequence: TGTGCCAGCAGCCGTCGGTCCGGGAGTAGGAGGAATGAGCAGTACTTC. The whole variable domain, filled in from reference TRBV5-6 and TRBJ2-5, reads DAGVTQSPTHLIKTRGQQVTLRCSPKSGHDTVSWYQQALGQGPQFIFQYYEEEERQRGNFPDRFSGHQFPNYSSELNVNALLLGDSALYLCASSRRSGSRRNEQYFGPGTRLLVL.

This clonotype has more than one count but fewer than ten. This chain links TRBV4-1 with TRBJ2-4, with D hard to call. The end of the DNA is better explained by TRBJ2-7, so the J call may be wrong. The germline gives CDR1 MGHRA, CDR2 YSYEKL. The CDR3 is made up of 15 amino acids. In DNA form, the CDR3 reads TGCGCCAGCAGCCAAGGGCCATCGGCGGCCCACGAGCAGTACTTC. Protein product: CASSQGPSAAHEQYF.

The chain links TRBV7-2 to TRBJ2-6; D is unclear. The ends were cut back, 2 bases at V and 0 bases at J, with 17 bases in the middle. This CDR3 is 19 amino acids long. Germline CDR1 reads SGHTA; CDR2 reads FQGNSA. This CDR3 is CASSLPLWRLSSGANVLTF. Written as DNA, the CDR3 is TGTGCCAGCAGCTTACCCCTATGGCGGCTAAGCTCTGGGGCCAACGTCCTGACTTTC. The full variable domain, its missing parts supplied by reference TRBV7-2 and TRBJ2-6, is GAGVSQSPSNKVTEKGKDVELRCDPISGHTALYWYRQSLGQGLEFLIYFQGNSAPDKSGLPSDRFSAERTGGSVSTLTIQRTQQEDSAVYLCASSLPLWRLSSGANVLTFGAGSRLTVL.

This clonotype was seen more than once but under ten times. The chain employs TRBV4-2 and TRBJ1-1; D is possibly TRBD1 (6 bases). The CDR3 totals 15 residues. CDR1 LGHNA and CDR2 YNFKEQ come from the germline V gene. V lost 3 bases, J lost 1 base, and 12 bases lay in between. CDR3 in amino acids: CASSHLGQTNTEAFF. CDR3 coding DNA: TGTGCCAGCAGCCACCTAGGACAGACGAACACTGAAGCTTTCTTT.

This clonotype was counted ten times or more. This chain connects TRBV24-1 to TRBJ2-5, with D tentatively TRBD1 or TRBD2 (5 bases each). The CDR3 is made up of 12 amino acids. V was pared by 5 bases and J by 7 bases, with 10 bases between. Germline CDR1 and CDR2: KGHDR and SFDVKD. CDR3 bases: TGTGCCACCAGTGGGGACCCCGGGACCCAGTACTTC. This gives the protein CATSGDPGTQYF.

J is TRBJ2-1 and V is TRBV13; TRBD2 matches 14 bases. V was clipped by 4 bases and J by 15 bases; unmatched bases: 5. The CDR3 consists of 13 residues. Germline CDR1 reads PRHDT; CDR2 reads FYEKMQ (reference sequence). CDR3 amino acids: CASSSGLAGVPFF. The DNA of the CDR3 is TGTGCCAGCAGCTCGGGACTAGCGGGAGTGCCGTTCTTC.

The genes are TRBV3-1 and TRBJ2-4, with 13 nucleotides matching TRBD2. The V gene's germline CDR1 is LGHDT and CDR2 YNNKEL (reference sequence). This CDR3 comprises 18 residues. Trimming took 6 bases from V and 0 from J; bases not matched to a gene: 8. The CDR3 nucleotides read TGTGCCAGCAGTCTCACTAGCGGGGGGGATGTAGCCAAAAACATTCAGTACTTC. Residues: CASSLTSGGDVAKNIQYF.

J is TRBJ2-5 and V is TRBV25-1, with D maybe TRBD2 (6 bases). The closer fit of TRBJ2-7 to the DNA end suggests the J call may be wrong. The CDR3 totals 15 residues. Germline CDR1 reads MGHDK; CDR2 reads SYGVNS. The CDR3 bases are TGTGCCAGCAGTGGGAGGGGTCGGGCGGCGTACGAGCAGTACTTC. Encoded protein: CASSGRGRAAYEQYF.

The CDR3 DNA sequence: TGTGCCAGCAGCCTACTCAGGGTGGGGGAGCAGTTCTTC. Its translation is CASSLLRVGEQFF. This sequence joins TRBV7-3 and TRBJ2-1; D may be TRBD1 (5 bases). V lost 5 bases and J 10 bases, leaving 15 bases between the germline ends. The CDR3 covers 13 residues. CDR1 and CDR2 from the germline V gene are SGHTA and FQGTGA. Full variable domain (missing parts from reference TRBV7-3 and TRBJ2-1): GAGVSQTPSNKVTEKGKYVELRCDPISGHTALYWYRQSLGQGPEFLIYFQGTGAADDSGLPNDRFFAVRPEGSVSTLKIQRTERGDSAVYLCASSLLRVGEQFFGPGTRLTVL.

The chain uses TRBV4-2 and TRBJ2-6, with D unclear. Germline loops: CDR1 LGHNA, CDR2 YNFKEQ. V was clipped by 0 bases and J by 2 bases, with 8 bases between them. CDR3 length equals 16 residues. CDR3 DNA sequence: TGTGCCAGCAGCCAAGATTTAGAGCCTGGGGCCAACGTCCTGACTTTC. Protein sequence: CASSQDLEPGANVLTF.

CDR3 loop: CAFSGTGPNEQYF. The CDR3 nucleotides are TGTGCCTTTTCCGGGACAGGGCCCAACGAGCAGTACTTC. The chain combines TRBV30 with TRBJ2-7; 9 nucleotides align to TRBD1. The CDR3 extends over 13 amino acids. Germline values: CDR1 GTSNPN, CDR2 SVGIG (reference sequence). V lost 7 bases to trimming and J lost 5 bases; unmatched junction nucleotides: 9.

V usage is TRBV28 and J usage is TRBJ2-5, with 9 bases matching TRBD1. This CDR3 comprises 17 residues. CDR1 and CDR2 (germline): MDHEN, SYDVKM. V was clipped by 7 bases and J by 0 bases; unmatched bases: 12. CDR3 protein: CASKRGGDRVYQETQYF. CDR3 DNA sequence: TGTGCCAGCAAACGGGGAGGGGACAGGGTGTACCAAGAGACCCAGTACTTC.

This clonotype was observed many times. J is TRBJ2-7 and V is TRBV5-1; 7 bases are shared with TRBD1. J lost 2 bases, V lost 0 bases, and 8 bases had no gene match. This CDR3 spans 16 amino acids. Germline values: CDR1 SGHRS, CDR2 YFSETQ. CDR3 residues: CASSLANRGATYEQYF. In DNA form, the CDR3 reads TGCGCCAGCAGCTTGGCGAACAGGGGCGCCACCTACGAGCAGTACTTC.

The sample holds a few counts of this clonotype. CDR3 nucleotides: TGCGCCAGCATCATTAACCCCAGTTCTAACTACAATGAGCAGTTCTTC. It encodes CASIINPSSNYNEQFF. The V call is TRBV5-1, the J call TRBJ2-1; unclear D gene. Trimming cost V 6 bases and J 3 bases, with 19 bases left between them. Germline lookup yields CDR1 SGHRS and CDR2 YFSETQ. The length of the CDR3 is 16 residues.

The chain couples TRBV5-1 to TRBJ2-5; D is possibly TRBD2 (5 bases). V lost 4 bases and J lost 0, with 13 bases in between. The CDR3 loop spans 15 amino acids. Germline lookup yields CDR1 SGHRS and CDR2 YFSETQ. CDR3 bases: TGCGCCAGCAGCCCCCGCTGGACTGACCAAGAGACCCAGTACTTC. Protein sequence: CASSPRWTDQETQYF.

The table lists this clonotype with a few counts. The V call is TRBV20-1, the J call TRBJ2-3; a possible D gene is TRBD2 (5 bases). CDR1 is DFQATT and CDR2 is SNEGSKA in the germline V gene (reference sequence). V was cut by 3 bases and J by 2 bases, with 18 bases left in between. The CDR3 runs to 16 residues. The CDR3 here is CSASGPLGEHTDTQYF. The CDR3 region has the DNA TGCAGTGCTAGCGGGCCCCTCGGGGAGCACACAGATACGCAGTATTTT.

This clonotype was detected only once. V gene TRBV5-6 combines with J gene TRBJ2-7, with TRBD2 matching 7 bases. Germline-derived CDR1 and CDR2 are SGHDT and YYEEEE. The junction had 4 bases not matched to a gene; V was cut back by 2 bases and J by 5 bases. There are 13 residues in the CDR3. The CDR3 reads CASSLSAGDEQYF. CDR3 nucleotide sequence: TGTGCCAGCAGCTTATCGGCGGGGGACGAGCAGTACTTC.

The sample holds a few counts of this clonotype. The chain joins TRBV3-1 to TRBJ2-7, with D possibly matching TRBD1 (5 bases). The V gene's germline CDR1 is LGHDT and CDR2 YNNKEL (reference sequence). V shed 10 bases and J shed 4 bases, with 11 bases lying between them. The CDR3 extends over 11 amino acids. Here the CDR3 reads CATQKGYEQYF. Here the CDR3 DNA reads TGTGCCACTCAGAAGGGGTACGAGCAGTACTTC.

The chain employs TRBV10-2 and TRBJ2-7, with TRBD1 identical over 7 bases. The end of the DNA fits TRBJ2-5 better, so the J call may be wrong. Germline CDR1 WSHSY, CDR2 SAAADI. The CDR3 sequence is 16 residues long. For the CDR3, the DNA is TGCGCCAGCAGCGATGACAGGGCATACGCACAAGAGACCCAGTACTTC. Translation gives CASSDDRAYAQETQYF.

This chain joins TRBV25-1 and TRBJ2-3; 8 nucleotides agree with TRBD2. Germline-derived CDR1 and CDR2 are MGHDK and SYGVNS. Trimming cost V 10 bases and J 2 bases; bases outside gene matches: 8. The CDR3 runs to 14 residues. This CDR3 reads CATAAGGNTDTQYF. CDR3 nucleotides: TGTGCCACCGCGGCGGGGGGAAACACAGATACGCAGTATTTT.